The present T cell receptor beta chain was sequenced within a study of shared clonotypes between healthy human individuals. In germline, CDR1 is SNHLY, CDR2 FYNNEI. Trimming took 3 bases from V and 2 from J, leaving 15 bases between them. The length of the CDR3 is 16 residues. Generated by immunoSEQ multiplex PCR, the TCRdb table keeps only in-frame clones and is missing some. The sample yields about 1 million clones, under 80% seen once. This clone was detected once. The sequenced material came from memory CD4+ T cells sorted from blood. The sample's subset: CD45RA-negative fraction. V is TRBV2 and J is TRBJ2-3; D possibly corresponds to TRBD2 (7 bases). The sequence was collected from a man between 18 and 29 years old in good health. Written as DNA, the CDR3 is TGTGCCAGCAGTGATCATCGGGGGGCTTACACAGATACGCAGTATTTT. It translates to CASSDHRGAYTDTQYF.